This is a list of T cell receptor beta chains from one sample in a study of T cell responses to AZD1222 COVID-19 vaccine. Method: immunoSEQ multiplex PCR; TCRdb's copy keeps in-frame clones and lacks some. The sample carries some 180,000 clones, around 85% recorded once. The source was peripheral blood, collected 28 days after the second AZD1222 dose. The receptors were sampled from an adult who received the AZD1222 COVID-19 vaccine. CDR3s include the opening cysteine and the closing phenylalanine or tryptophan. Fields, in order: clone size, D gene, J gene, V gene, CDR3 protein, CDR3 DNA. A D gene is named only where the DNA matches it firmly. Only some rows state a clone size, as once, few, many or a class for expanded clones.

abundance: once; d_gene: TRBD2; j_gene: TRBJ2-7; v_gene: TRBV4-3; CDR3aa: CASSRGLAGGYHEQYF; CDR3nt: TGCGCCAGCAGCCGGGGACTAGCGGGGGGGTACCACGAGCAGTACTTC
abundance: few; d_gene: -; j_gene: TRBJ1-2; v_gene: TRBV7-8; CDR3aa: CASSFQQGLDYGYTF; CDR3nt: TGTGCCAGCAGCTTTCAACAGGGCTTGGACTATGGCTACACCTTC
abundance: -; d_gene: TRBD1; j_gene: TRBJ1-5; v_gene: TRBV10-3; CDR3aa: CAINDRGIGHQPQHF; CDR3nt: TGTGCCATCAATGACAGGGGGATAGGTCATCAGCCCCAGCATTTT
abundance: few; d_gene: -; j_gene: TRBJ1-2; v_gene: TRBV19; CDR3aa: CASSKSQGDYYGYTF; CDR3nt: TGTGCCAGTAGTAAGTCTCAGGGCGACTACTATGGCTACACCTTC
abundance: once; d_gene: -; j_gene: TRBJ2-2; v_gene: TRBV7-9; CDR3aa: CAGGDRTLANTGELFF; CDR3nt: TGTGCCGGGGGCGACAGGACCCTCGCGAACACCGGGGAGCTGTTTTTT
abundance: -; d_gene: -; j_gene: TRBJ1-1; v_gene: TRBV30; CDR3aa: CAWRGQFLNTEAFF; CDR3nt: TGTGCCTGGAGAGGGCAATTCCTGAACACTGAAGCTTTCTTT
abundance: -; d_gene: -; j_gene: TRBJ1-2; v_gene: TRBV5-6; CDR3aa: CASSPFDTVNYGYTF; CDR3nt: TGTGCCAGCAGCCCCTTTGACACTGTGAACTATGGCTACACCTTC
abundance: -; d_gene: -; j_gene: TRBJ1-3; v_gene: TRBV2; CDR3aa: CASSVDRPLSGNTIYF; CDR3nt: TGTGCCAGCAGTGTCGACAGACCCCTCTCTGGAAACACCATATATTTT
abundance: -; d_gene: -; j_gene: TRBJ2-2; v_gene: TRBV6-2/TRBV6-3; CDR3aa: CASSHGSSDTGELFF; CDR3nt: TGTGCCAGCAGCCACGGGAGTTCGGACACCGGGGAGCTGTTTTTT
abundance: -; d_gene: TRBD1; j_gene: TRBJ1-6; v_gene: TRBV19; CDR3aa: CASSIPDRGSSPLHF; CDR3nt: TGTGCCAGTAGTATCCCGGACAGGGGGTCTTCACCCCTCCACTTT
abundance: once; d_gene: -; j_gene: TRBJ1-1; v_gene: TRBV4-2; CDR3aa: CASSQVEGPEAFF; CDR3nt: TGTGCCAGCAGCCAAGTAGAGGGGCCTGAAGCTTTCTTT
abundance: -; d_gene: -; j_gene: TRBJ2-5; v_gene: TRBV7-6; CDR3aa: CASSLGRQLQETQYF; CDR3nt: TGTGCCAGCAGCTTAGGCCGGCAGCTACAAGAGACCCAGTACTTC
abundance: -; d_gene: -; j_gene: TRBJ1-5; v_gene: TRBV19; CDR3aa: CASSIQDSGNQPQHF; CDR3nt: TGTGCCAGTAGTATCCAGGACAGCGGCAATCAGCCCCAGCATTTT
abundance: -; d_gene: -; j_gene: TRBJ2-1; v_gene: TRBV3-1/TRBV3-2; CDR3aa: CASSQVASNEQFF; CDR3nt: TGTGCCAGCAGCCAAGTTGCAAGCAATGAGCAGTTCTTC
abundance: -; d_gene: TRBD1; j_gene: TRBJ1-1; v_gene: TRBV12-5; CDR3aa: CASALQGANTEAFF; CDR3nt: TGTGCTAGTGCCCTACAGGGGGCAAACACTGAAGCTTTCTTT
abundance: -; d_gene: TRBD2; j_gene: TRBJ2-3; v_gene: TRBV7-8; CDR3aa: CASRGLAGARSTDTQYF; CDR3nt: TGTGCCAGCAGAGGACTAGCGGGGGCCCGGAGCACAGATACGCAGTATTTT
abundance: -; d_gene: TRBD1; j_gene: TRBJ1-1; v_gene: TRBV10-3; CDR3aa: CAISKDRGHEGGRFTEAFF; CDR3nt: TGTGCCATCAGCAAGGACAGGGGGCATGAGGGGGGACGTTTCACTGAAGCTTTCTTT
abundance: -; d_gene: -; j_gene: TRBJ1-3; v_gene: TRBV3-1/TRBV3-2; CDR3aa: CASSQGMAGNTIYF; CDR3nt: TGTGCCAGCAGCCAGGGAATGGCTGGAAACACCATATATTTT
abundance: -; d_gene: -; j_gene: TRBJ1-4; v_gene: TRBV6-2/TRBV6-3; CDR3aa: CASSARGPLNEKLFF; CDR3nt: TGTGCCAGCAGCGCCCGCGGACCCCTCAATGAAAAACTGTTTTTT
abundance: once; d_gene: -; j_gene: TRBJ2-1; v_gene: TRBV7-8; CDR3aa: CASSLEGQGTGNEQFF; CDR3nt: TGTGCCAGCAGCTTAGAGGGTCAGGGGACGGGGAATGAGCAGTTCTTC
abundance: -; d_gene: -; j_gene: TRBJ2-7; v_gene: TRBV9; CDR3aa: CASSPRVNSYEQYF; CDR3nt: TGTGCCAGCAGCCCCCGGGTAAACTCCTACGAGCAGTACTTC
abundance: -; d_gene: -; j_gene: TRBJ1-6; v_gene: TRBV2; CDR3aa: CARRVGDSPLHF; CDR3nt: TGTGCCAGGAGGGTGGGGGATTCACCCCTCCACTTT
abundance: -; d_gene: TRBD2; j_gene: TRBJ2-7; v_gene: TRBV3-1/TRBV3-2; CDR3aa: CASSPASGGSEQYF; CDR3nt: TGTGCCAGCAGCCCAGCTAGCGGGGGAAGCGAGCAGTACTTC
abundance: -; d_gene: -; j_gene: TRBJ1-5; v_gene: TRBV6-5; CDR3aa: CASSLLRGNQPQHF; CDR3nt: TGTGCCAGCAGTTTGCTGCGGGGGAATCAGCCCCAGCATTTT
abundance: -; d_gene: TRBD1; j_gene: TRBJ2-6; v_gene: TRBV5-5; CDR3aa: CASTWGQGIYSGANVLTF; CDR3nt: TGTGCCAGCACCTGGGGACAGGGGATTTACTCTGGGGCCAACGTCCTGACTTTC
abundance: few; d_gene: -; j_gene: TRBJ2-7; v_gene: TRBV30; CDR3aa: CAWSSFQGMVHEQYF; CDR3nt: TGTGCCTGGAGCTCATTTCAGGGTATGGTTCACGAGCAGTACTTC
abundance: -; d_gene: -; j_gene: TRBJ2-2; v_gene: TRBV10-3; CDR3aa: CAIKSGAGNTGELFF; CDR3nt: TGTGCCATCAAGTCAGGGGCCGGGAACACCGGGGAGCTGTTTTTT
abundance: -; d_gene: TRBD1; j_gene: TRBJ1-6; v_gene: TRBV27; CDR3aa: CASSLNGQGYSPLHF; CDR3nt: TGTGCCAGCAGTTTAAATGGACAGGGTTATTCACCCCTCCACTTT
abundance: -; d_gene: -; j_gene: TRBJ1-1; v_gene: TRBV5-6; CDR3aa: CASSLGFLENTEAFF; CDR3nt: TGTGCCAGCAGCTTGGGATTCCTAGAGAACACTGAAGCTTTCTTT
abundance: -; d_gene: TRBD2; j_gene: TRBJ2-1; v_gene: TRBV29-1; CDR3aa: CSVELAGNEQFF; CDR3nt: TGCAGCGTTGAACTAGCGGGCAATGAGCAGTTCTTC
abundance: -; d_gene: -; j_gene: TRBJ2-7; v_gene: TRBV6-2/TRBV6-3; CDR3aa: CASSDPAYEQYF; CDR3nt: TGTGCCAGCAGTGACCCGGCCTACGAGCAGTACTTC
abundance: -; d_gene: -; j_gene: TRBJ1-1; v_gene: TRBV4-1; CDR3aa: CASSQLGGARRWGTEAFF; CDR3nt: TGCGCCAGCAGCCAATTGGGGGGGGCCCGAAGATGGGGCACTGAAGCTTTCTTT
abundance: once; d_gene: -; j_gene: TRBJ1-3; v_gene: TRBV5-6; CDR3aa: CASSFSGNTIYF; CDR3nt: TGTGCCAGCAGCTTTTCTGGAAACACCATATATTTT
abundance: -; d_gene: -; j_gene: TRBJ1-1; v_gene: TRBV27; CDR3aa: CASSLHVMNTEAFF; CDR3nt: TGTGCCAGCAGTTTACACGTTATGAACACTGAAGCTTTCTTT
abundance: -; d_gene: -; j_gene: TRBJ2-7; v_gene: TRBV11-2; CDR3aa: CASSLRHEQYF; CDR3nt: TGTGCCAGCAGCTTAAGGCACGAGCAGTACTTC
abundance: -; d_gene: -; j_gene: TRBJ1-1; v_gene: TRBV7-9; CDR3aa: CASSPGFPGRAFF; CDR3nt: TGTGCCAGCAGCCCCGGATTCCCGGGGAGGGCTTTCTTT
abundance: -; d_gene: -; j_gene: TRBJ1-2; v_gene: TRBV6-6; CDR3aa: CASKGSVFYGYTF; CDR3nt: TGTGCCAGCAAGGGAAGCGTCTTTTATGGCTACACCTTC
abundance: once; d_gene: -; j_gene: TRBJ1-2; v_gene: TRBV4-3; CDR3aa: CASSQDLQGRSTF; CDR3nt: TGCGCCAGCAGCCAAGATCTTCAGGGTAGGAGCACCTTC
abundance: few; d_gene: -; j_gene: TRBJ2-2; v_gene: TRBV9; CDR3aa: CASSVGGAGELFF; CDR3nt: TGTGCCAGCAGCGTAGGAGGGGCCGGGGAGCTGTTTTTT
abundance: -; d_gene: -; j_gene: TRBJ1-1; v_gene: TRBV21-1; CDR3aa: CASSKEETGGVAWAEAFF; CDR3nt: TGTGCCAGCAGCAAAGAGGAGACAGGGGGTGTTGCATGGGCTGAAGCTTTCTTT
abundance: once; d_gene: -; j_gene: TRBJ1-1; v_gene: TRBV12-3/TRBV12-4; CDR3aa: CASSPAMNTEAFF; CDR3nt: TGTGCCAGCAGTCCCGCCATGAACACTGAAGCTTTCTTT